Shown below are 3 T cell receptor beta chains from a single sample sequenced in a study of blood T cell repertoires in COVID-19. Sequenced by immunoSEQ multiplex PCR; TCRdb stores in-frame clones only, minus some. The sample lists just over 90,000 clones, more than 65% occurring once. Material: peripheral blood. The receptors here all came from a human donor in a cohort sampled during active COVID-19.

V gene TRBV2 combines with J gene TRBJ1-1, with D hard to call. There are 14 residues in the CDR3. V was cut by 6 bases and J by 0 bases, with 11 bases left in between. CDR1 SNHLY and CDR2 FYNNEI come from the germline V gene. The CDR3 is CASRGGRMNTEAFF. Here the CDR3 DNA reads TGTGCCAGCAGGGGAGGCCGCATGAACACTGAAGCTTTCTTT.

The V and J genes are TRBV2 and TRBJ1-5; TRBD1 matches at 7 bases. Trimming cost V 8 bases and J 2 bases; bases outside gene matches: 6. Looked up from germline, CDR1 is SNHLY and CDR2 is FYNNEI. The CDR3 covers 14 residues. The CDR3 here is CASEDRVGNQPQHF. The CDR3 DNA reads TGTGCCAGCGAAGACAGGGTGGGCAATCAGCCCCAGCATTTT.

J is TRBJ1-2 and V is TRBV19; D remains unclear. V was trimmed by 6 bases and J by 4 bases, leaving 15 bases between them. This CDR3 has 14 amino acids. The germline CDR1 and CDR2 sequences are LNHDA and SQIVND (reference sequence). CDR3 residues: CASRGAEEIYGYTF. CDR3 DNA: TGTGCCAGTAGGGGAGCGGAGGAGATCTATGGCTACACCTTC.